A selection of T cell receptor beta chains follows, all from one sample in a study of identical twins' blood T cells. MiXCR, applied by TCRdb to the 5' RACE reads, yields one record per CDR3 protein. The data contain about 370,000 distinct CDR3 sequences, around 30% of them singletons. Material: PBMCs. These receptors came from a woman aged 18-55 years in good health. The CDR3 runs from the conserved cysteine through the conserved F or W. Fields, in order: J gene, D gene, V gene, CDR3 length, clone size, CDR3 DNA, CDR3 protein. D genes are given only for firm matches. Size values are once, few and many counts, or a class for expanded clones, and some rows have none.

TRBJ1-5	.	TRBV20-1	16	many	TGCAGTGCTAGAGCTCCTCGGTCGCTGGGGGCTCAGCCCCAGCATTTT	CSARAPRSLGAQPQHF
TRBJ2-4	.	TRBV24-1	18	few	TGTGCCACCAGTGATTTCCAGGCCCGCTCATCGAAGGAAAACATTCAGTACTTC	CATSDFQARSSKENIQYF
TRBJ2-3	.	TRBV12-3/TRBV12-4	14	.	TGTGCCAGCAGTTTAGCGATCTCTCTCCATACGCAGTATTTT	CASSLAISLHTQYF
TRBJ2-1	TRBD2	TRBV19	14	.	TGTGCCAGGGTTCTAGCGGGGGGCCTCAATGAGCAGTTCTTC	CARVLAGGLNEQFF
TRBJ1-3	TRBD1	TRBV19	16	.	TGTGCCAGTAGTCGGGGACAGGGAATGGCAGGAAACACCATATATTTT	CASSRGQGMAGNTIYF
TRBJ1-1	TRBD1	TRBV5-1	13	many	TGCGCCAGCAGCTCCGACAGGGGCACTGAAGCTTTCTTT	CASSSDRGTEAFF
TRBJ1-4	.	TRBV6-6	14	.	TGTGCCAGCAGTTCCGACAGAACAAATGAAAAACTGTTTTTT	CASSSDRTNEKLFF
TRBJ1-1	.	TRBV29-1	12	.	TGCAGCGTTCGGGAGGGTTACACTGAAGCTTTCTTT	CSVREGYTEAFF
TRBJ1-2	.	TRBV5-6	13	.	TGTGCCAGCAGCTTTGAACAGTTGGAGGGCTACACCTTC	CASSFEQLEGYTF
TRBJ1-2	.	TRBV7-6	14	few	TGTGCCAGCAGCTTATCCCCTGCAACTCATGGCTACACCTTC	CASSLSPATHGYTF
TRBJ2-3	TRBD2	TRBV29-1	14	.	TGCAGCGTCTTTCTAGCGGGACGCACAGATACGCAGTATTTT	CSVFLAGRTDTQYF
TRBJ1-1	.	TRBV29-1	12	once	TGCAGCGCTAGGGGGGGGTGGACTGAAGCTTTCTTT	CSARGGWTEAFF
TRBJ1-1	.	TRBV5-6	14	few	TGTGCCAGCAGCTTGGGGTTTGCGAACACTGAAGCTTTCTTT	CASSLGFANTEAFF